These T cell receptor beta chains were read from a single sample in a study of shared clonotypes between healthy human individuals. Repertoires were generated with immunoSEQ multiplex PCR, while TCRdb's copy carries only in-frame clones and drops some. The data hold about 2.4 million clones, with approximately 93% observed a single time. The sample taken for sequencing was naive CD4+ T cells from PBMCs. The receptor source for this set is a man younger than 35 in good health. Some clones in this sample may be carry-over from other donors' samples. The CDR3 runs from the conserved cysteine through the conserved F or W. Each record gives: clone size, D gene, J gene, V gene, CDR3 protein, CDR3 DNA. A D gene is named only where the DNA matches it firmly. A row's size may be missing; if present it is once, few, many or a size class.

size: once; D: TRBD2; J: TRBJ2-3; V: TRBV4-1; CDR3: CASSLLAGGDTQYF; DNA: TGCGCCAGCAGCTTACTAGCGGGGGGAGATACGCAGTATTTT
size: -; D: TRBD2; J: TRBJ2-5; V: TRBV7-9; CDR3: CASSFLAGAETQYF; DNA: TGTGCCAGCAGCTTCCTAGCGGGAGCTGAGACCCAGTACTTC
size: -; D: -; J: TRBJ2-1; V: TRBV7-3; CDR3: CASSLSGGTGKNEQFF; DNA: TGTGCCAGCAGCTTAAGCGGAGGGACGGGAAAAAATGAGCAGTTCTTC
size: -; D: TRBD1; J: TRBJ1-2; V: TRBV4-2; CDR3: CASSQVSGGYGYTF; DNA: TGTGCCAGCAGCCAAGTATCAGGGGGCTATGGCTACACCTTC
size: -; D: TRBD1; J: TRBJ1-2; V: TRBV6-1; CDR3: CASSVGDSAGYTF; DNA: TGTGCCAGCAGTGTAGGGGACAGTGCCGGCTACACCTTC
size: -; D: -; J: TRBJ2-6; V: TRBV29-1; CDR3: CSVDPGTQFSGANVLTF; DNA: TGCAGCGTTGACCCGGGAACCCAATTCTCTGGGGCCAACGTCCTGACTTTC
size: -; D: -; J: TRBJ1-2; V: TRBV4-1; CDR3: CASSQPARESNYGYTF; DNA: TGCGCCAGCAGCCAGCCGGCCAGGGAATCTAACTATGGCTACACCTTC
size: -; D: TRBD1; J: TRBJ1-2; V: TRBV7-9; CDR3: CASSSAPGQKANYGYTF; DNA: TGTGCCAGCAGCTCGGCTCCGGGACAGAAAGCTAACTATGGCTACACCTTC
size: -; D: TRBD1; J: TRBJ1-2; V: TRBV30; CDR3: CAWSPDRGDYGYTF; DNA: TGTGCCTGGAGCCCCGACAGGGGGGACTATGGCTACACCTTC
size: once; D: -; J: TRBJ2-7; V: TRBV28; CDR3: CASSSAATGSYEQYF; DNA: TGTGCCAGCAGTTCTGCCGCGACCGGCTCCTACGAGCAGTACTTC
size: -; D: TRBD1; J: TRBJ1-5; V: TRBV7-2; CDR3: CASSLIQGGNQPQHF; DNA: TGTGCCAGCAGCTTAATCCAGGGGGGAAATCAGCCCCAGCATTTT
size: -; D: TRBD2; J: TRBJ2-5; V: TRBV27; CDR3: CASSRNSGRRGETQYF; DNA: TGTGCCAGCAGCCGCAATAGCGGGAGAAGAGGAGAGACCCAGTACTTC
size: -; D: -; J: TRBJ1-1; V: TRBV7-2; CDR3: CASSLDGASPEAFF; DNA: TGTGCCAGCAGCTTAGACGGTGCAAGCCCTGAAGCTTTCTTT
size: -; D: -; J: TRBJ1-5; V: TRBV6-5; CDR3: CASRTGRANQPQHF; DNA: TGTGCCAGCAGAACGGGCAGGGCTAATCAGCCCCAGCATTTT
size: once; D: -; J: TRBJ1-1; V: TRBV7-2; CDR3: CASRFQDMVTEAFF; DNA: TGTGCCAGCAGATTTCAGGACATGGTCACTGAAGCTTTCTTT
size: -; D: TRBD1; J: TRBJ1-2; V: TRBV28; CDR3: CASRLPGQGRHGYTF; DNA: TGTGCCAGCAGACTGCCGGGACAGGGGAGACATGGCTACACCTTC
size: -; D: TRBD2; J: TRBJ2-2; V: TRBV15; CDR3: CATSRRAGGTGELFF; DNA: TGTGCCACCAGCAGAAGGGCGGGAGGTACCGGGGAGCTGTTTTTT
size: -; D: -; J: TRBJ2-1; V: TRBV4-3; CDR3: CASSQDARGGSYNEQFF; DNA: TGCGCCAGCAGCCAGGATGCCAGGGGAGGCTCCTACAATGAGCAGTTCTTC
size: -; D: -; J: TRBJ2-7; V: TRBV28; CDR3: CASRIGGSQAEQYF; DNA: TGTGCCAGCAGGATAGGGGGATCCCAGGCCGAGCAGTACTTC
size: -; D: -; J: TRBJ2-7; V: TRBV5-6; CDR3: CASSFPSSYEQYF; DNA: TGTGCCAGCAGCTTCCCGAGCTCCTACGAGCAGTACTTC
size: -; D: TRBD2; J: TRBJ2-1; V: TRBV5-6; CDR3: CASSFQRLAGLNEQFF; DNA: TGTGCCAGCAGCTTCCAACGGCTAGCGGGACTAAATGAGCAGTTCTTC
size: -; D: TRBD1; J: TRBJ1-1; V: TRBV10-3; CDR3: CAISEQGTETMNTEAFF; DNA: TGTGCCATCAGTGAGCAAGGGACAGAAACTATGAACACTGAAGCTTTCTTT
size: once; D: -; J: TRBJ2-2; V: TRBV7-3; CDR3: CASSPHGALWDGGELFF; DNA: TGTGCCAGCAGCCCCCACGGGGCCCTCTGGGATGGCGGGGAGCTGTTTTTT
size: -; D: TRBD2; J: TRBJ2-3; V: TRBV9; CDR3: CASSPRPRGTSGTDTQYF; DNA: TGTGCCAGCAGCCCTAGACCCCGGGGGACTAGCGGCACAGATACGCAGTATTTT
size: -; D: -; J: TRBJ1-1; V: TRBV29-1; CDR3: CSVQRTGLNTEAFF; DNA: TGCAGCGTCCAGAGGACTGGGCTGAACACTGAAGCTTTCTTT
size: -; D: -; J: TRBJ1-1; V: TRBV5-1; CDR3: CASSPGLTVNTEAFF; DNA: TGCGCCAGCAGCCCAGGATTGACAGTTAACACTGAAGCTTTCTTT
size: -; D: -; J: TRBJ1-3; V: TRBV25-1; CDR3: CASSVLSGNTIYF; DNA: TGTGCCAGCAGTGTTTTGTCGGGAAACACCATATATTTT
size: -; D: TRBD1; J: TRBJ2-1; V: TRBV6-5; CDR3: CASSYEGAPYNEQFF; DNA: TGTGCCAGCAGTTACGAGGGGGCGCCTTACAATGAGCAGTTCTTC
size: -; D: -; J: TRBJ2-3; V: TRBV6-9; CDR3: CASSYRADTWVASTDTQYF; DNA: TGTGCCAGCAGTTACAGAGCCGACACTTGGGTCGCCAGCACAGATACGCAGTATTTT
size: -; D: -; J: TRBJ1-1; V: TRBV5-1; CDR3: CASSREVGGDAFF; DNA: TGCGCCAGCAGCAGGGAGGTTGGAGGTGACGCTTTCTTT
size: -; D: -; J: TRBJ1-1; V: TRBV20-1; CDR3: CSPRGAREAFF; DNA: TGCAGCCCAAGAGGTGCACGAGAAGCTTTCTTT
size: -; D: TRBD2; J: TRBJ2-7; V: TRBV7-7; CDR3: CASTSGDYSYEQYF; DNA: TGTGCCAGCACATCGGGGGACTACTCCTACGAGCAGTACTTC
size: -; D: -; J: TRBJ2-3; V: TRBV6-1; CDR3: CASSDRDRRADTQYF; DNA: TGTGCCAGCAGTGACCGAGACCGGCGGGCAGATACGCAGTATTTT
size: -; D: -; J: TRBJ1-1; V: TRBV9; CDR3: CASSVGTRGRVNTEAFF; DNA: TGTGCCAGCAGCGTAGGAACTAGGGGCCGGGTGAACACTGAAGCTTTCTTT
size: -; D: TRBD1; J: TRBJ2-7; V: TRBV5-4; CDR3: CASSLDSGTGGDEQYF; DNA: TGTGCCAGCAGCTTGGACTCAGGGACAGGGGGCGACGAGCAGTACTTC
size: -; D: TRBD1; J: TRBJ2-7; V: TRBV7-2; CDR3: CGEPHGGRGPRDRSPEQYF; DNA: TGTGGGGAACCCCACGGGGGCCGGGGACCTCGGGACAGGTCACCGGAGCAGTACTTC
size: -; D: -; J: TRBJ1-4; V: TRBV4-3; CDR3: CASSQVWLSGVGIEKLFF; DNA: TGCGCCAGCAGCCAAGTTTGGTTATCGGGCGTAGGGATTGAAAAACTGTTTTTT
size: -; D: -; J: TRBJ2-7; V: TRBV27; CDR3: CASSSPTRDQDPYEQYF; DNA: TGTGCCAGCAGTTCCCCCACCCGGGACCAAGACCCCTACGAGCAGTACTTC
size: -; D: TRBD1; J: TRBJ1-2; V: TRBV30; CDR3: CAWSVQGNGYTF; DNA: TGTGCCTGGAGTGTACAGGGGAATGGCTACACCTTC